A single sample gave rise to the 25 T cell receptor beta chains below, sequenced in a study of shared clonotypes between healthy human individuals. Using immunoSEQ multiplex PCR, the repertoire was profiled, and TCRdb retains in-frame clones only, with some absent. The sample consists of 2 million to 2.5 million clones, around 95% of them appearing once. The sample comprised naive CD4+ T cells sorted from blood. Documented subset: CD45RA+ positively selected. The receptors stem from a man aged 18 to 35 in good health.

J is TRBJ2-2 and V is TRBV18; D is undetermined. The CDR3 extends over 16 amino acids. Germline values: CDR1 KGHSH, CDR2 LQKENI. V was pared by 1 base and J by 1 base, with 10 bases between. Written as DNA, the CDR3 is TGTGCCAGCTCACCACAAGCGACTGAGAACACCGGGGAGCTGTTTTTT. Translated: CASSPQATENTGELFF.

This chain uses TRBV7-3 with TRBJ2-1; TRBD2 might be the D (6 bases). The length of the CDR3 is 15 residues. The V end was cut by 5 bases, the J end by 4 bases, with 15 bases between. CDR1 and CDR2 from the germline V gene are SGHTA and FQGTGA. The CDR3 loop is CASSPPNGGYNEQFF. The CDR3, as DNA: TGTGCCAGCAGCCCCCCGAATGGGGGGTACAATGAGCAGTTCTTC.

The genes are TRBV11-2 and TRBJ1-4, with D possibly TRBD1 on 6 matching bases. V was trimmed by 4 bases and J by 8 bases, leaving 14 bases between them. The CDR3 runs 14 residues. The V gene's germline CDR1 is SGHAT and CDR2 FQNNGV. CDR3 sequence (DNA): TGTGCCAGCAGCTCCAATCCCGGGGGCGAAAAACTGTTTTTT. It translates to CASSSNPGGEKLFF.

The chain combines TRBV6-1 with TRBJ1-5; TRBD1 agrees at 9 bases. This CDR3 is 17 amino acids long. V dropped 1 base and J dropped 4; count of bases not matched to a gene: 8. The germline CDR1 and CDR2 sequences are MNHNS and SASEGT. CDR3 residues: CASSEGGGDRANQPQHF. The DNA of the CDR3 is TGTGCCAGCAGTGAAGGTGGGGGGGACAGGGCAAATCAGCCCCAGCATTTT.

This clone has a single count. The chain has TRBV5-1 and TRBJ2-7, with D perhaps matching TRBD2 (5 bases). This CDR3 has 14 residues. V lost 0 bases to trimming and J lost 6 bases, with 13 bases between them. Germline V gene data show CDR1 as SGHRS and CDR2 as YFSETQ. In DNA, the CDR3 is TGCGCCAGCAGCTTGGTGGGAGCAACGAGCGAGCAGTACTTC. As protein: CASSLVGATSEQYF.

The CDR3 reads CASSVGAPSTDTQYF. In DNA form, the CDR3 reads TGTGCCAGCAGTGTGGGGGCCCCTAGCACAGATACGCAGTATTTT. The chain uses TRBV6-1 and TRBJ2-3, with a weak D call TRBD1 (6 bases). Trimming stripped 4 bases from V and 0 bases from J, with 11 bases between. CDR1 is MNHNS and CDR2 is SASEGT in the germline V gene. CDR3 length: 15 residues.

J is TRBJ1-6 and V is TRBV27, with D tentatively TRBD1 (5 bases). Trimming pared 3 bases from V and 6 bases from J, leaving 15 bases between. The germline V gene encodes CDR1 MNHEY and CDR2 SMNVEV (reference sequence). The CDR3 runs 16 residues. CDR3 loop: CASSFVVTGVNSPLHF. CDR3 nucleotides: TGTGCCAGCAGTTTCGTAGTCACAGGCGTTAATTCACCCCTCCACTTT.

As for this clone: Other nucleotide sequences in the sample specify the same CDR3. CDR3 loop: CASSLDGNYGYTF. The CDR3 nucleotides are TGTGCCAGCAGCTTAGACGGAAACTATGGCTACACCTTC. V usage is TRBV7-2 and J usage is TRBJ1-2; D is undetermined. V was cut by 1 base and J by 2 bases, with 5 bases left in between. Germline V CDR1 and CDR2: SGHTA, FQGNSA. The CDR3 has 13 residues.

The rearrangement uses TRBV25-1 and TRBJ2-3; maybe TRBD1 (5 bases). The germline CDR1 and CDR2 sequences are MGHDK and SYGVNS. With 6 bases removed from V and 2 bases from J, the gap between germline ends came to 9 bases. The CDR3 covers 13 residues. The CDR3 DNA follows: TGTGCCAGCAGCGGACACCCCACAGATACGCAGTATTTT. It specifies CASSGHPTDTQYF.

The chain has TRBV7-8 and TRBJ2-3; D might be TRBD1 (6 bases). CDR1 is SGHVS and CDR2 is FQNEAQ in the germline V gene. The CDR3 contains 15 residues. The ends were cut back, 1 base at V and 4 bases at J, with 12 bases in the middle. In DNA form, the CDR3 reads TGTGCCAGCAGCTTAGGGGGACAACCGGCAGATACGCAGTATTTT. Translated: CASSLGGQPADTQYF.

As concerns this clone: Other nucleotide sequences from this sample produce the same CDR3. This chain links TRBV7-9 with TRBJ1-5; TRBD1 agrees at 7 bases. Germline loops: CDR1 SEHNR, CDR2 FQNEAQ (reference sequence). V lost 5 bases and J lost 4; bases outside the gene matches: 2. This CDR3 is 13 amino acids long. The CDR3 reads CASSPTGNQPQHF. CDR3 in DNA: TGTGCCAGCAGCCCGACAGGGAATCAGCCCCAGCATTTT.

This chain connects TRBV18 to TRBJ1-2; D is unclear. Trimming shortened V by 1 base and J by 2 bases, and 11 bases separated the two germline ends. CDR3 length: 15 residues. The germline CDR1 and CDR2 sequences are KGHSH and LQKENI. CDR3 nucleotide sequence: TGTGCCAGCTCACCACTGCCTGATGGGAACTATGGCTACACCTTC. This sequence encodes CASSPLPDGNYGYTF.

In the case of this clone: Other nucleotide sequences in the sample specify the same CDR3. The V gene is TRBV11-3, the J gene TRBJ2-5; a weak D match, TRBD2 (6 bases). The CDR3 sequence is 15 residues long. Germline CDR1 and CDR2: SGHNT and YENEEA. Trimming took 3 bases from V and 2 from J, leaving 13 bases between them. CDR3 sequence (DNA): TGTGCCAGCAGCTTGGGTAGCGGTGTTCAAGAGACCCAGTACTTC. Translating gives CASSLGSGVQETQYF.

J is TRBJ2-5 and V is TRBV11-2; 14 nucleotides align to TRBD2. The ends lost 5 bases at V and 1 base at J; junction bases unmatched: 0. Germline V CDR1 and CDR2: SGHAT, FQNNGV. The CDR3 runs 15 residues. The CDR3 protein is CASSGTSGSQETQYF. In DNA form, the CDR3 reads TGTGCCAGCAGCGGGACTAGCGGGAGCCAAGAGACCCAGTACTTC. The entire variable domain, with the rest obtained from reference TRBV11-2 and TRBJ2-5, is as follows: EAGVAQSPRYKIIEKRQSVAFWCNPISGHATLYWYQQILGQGPKLLIQFQNNGVVDDSQLPKDRFSAERLKGVDSTLKIQPAKLEDSAVYLCASSGTSGSQETQYFGPGTRLLVL.

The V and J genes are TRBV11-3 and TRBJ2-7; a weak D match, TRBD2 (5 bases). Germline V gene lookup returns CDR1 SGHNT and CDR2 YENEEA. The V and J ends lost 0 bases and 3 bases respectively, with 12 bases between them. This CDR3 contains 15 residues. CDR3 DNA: TGTGCCAGCAGCTTAGACTCTGAGGGCCACTACGAGCAGTACTTC. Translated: CASSLDSEGHYEQYF.

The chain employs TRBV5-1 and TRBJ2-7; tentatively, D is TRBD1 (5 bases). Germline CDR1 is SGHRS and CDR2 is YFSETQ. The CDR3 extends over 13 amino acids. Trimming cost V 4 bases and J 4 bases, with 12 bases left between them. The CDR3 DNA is TGCGCCAGCAGCGCGTCAGGGCCTTACGAGCAGTACTTC. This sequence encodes CASSASGPYEQYF.

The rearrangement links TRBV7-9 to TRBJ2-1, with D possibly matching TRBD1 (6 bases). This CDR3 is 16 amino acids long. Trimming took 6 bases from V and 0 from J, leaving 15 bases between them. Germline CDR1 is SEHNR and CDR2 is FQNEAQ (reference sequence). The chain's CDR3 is CASSALTGFSYNEQFF. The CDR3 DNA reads TGTGCCAGCAGTGCTCTGACAGGCTTCTCCTACAATGAGCAGTTCTTC. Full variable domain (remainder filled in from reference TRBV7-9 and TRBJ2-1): DTGVSQNPRHKITKRGQNVTFRCDPISEHNRLYWYRQTLGQGPEFLTYFQNEAQLEKSRLLSDRFSAERPKGSFSTLEIQRTEQGDSAMYLCASSALTGFSYNEQFFGPGTRLTVL.

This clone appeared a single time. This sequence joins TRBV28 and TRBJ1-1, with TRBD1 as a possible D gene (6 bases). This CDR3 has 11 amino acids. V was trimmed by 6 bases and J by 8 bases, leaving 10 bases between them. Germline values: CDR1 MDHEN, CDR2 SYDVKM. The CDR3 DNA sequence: TGTGCCAGCAGCAACGACAGGGAAGCTTTCTTT. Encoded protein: CASSNDREAFF.

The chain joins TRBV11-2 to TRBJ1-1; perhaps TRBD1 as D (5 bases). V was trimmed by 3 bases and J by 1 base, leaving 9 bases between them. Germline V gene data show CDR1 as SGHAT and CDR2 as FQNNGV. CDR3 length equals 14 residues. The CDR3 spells CASSFNQGNTEAFF. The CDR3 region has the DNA TGTGCCAGCAGCTTCAACCAGGGGAACACTGAAGCTTTCTTT.

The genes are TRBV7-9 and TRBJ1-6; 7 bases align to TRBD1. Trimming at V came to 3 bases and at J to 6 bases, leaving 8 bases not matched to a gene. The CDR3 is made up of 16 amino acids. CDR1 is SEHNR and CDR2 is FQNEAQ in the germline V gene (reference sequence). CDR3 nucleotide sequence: TGTGCCAGCAGCTTCGCCGGGACAGTAGGTAATTCACCCCTCCACTTT. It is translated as CASSFAGTVGNSPLHF.

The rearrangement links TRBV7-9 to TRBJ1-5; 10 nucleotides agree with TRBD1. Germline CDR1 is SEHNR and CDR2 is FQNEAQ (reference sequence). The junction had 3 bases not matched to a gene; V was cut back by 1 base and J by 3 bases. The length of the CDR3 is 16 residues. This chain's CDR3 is CASSLGDRGYNQPQHF. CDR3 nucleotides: TGTGCCAGCAGCTTAGGGGACAGGGGATACAATCAGCCCCAGCATTTT.

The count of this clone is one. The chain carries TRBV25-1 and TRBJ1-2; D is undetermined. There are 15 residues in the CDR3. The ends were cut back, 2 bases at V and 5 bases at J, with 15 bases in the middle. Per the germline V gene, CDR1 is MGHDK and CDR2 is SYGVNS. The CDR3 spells CASSEARQFSYGYTF. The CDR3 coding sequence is TGTGCCAGCAGTGAAGCGAGGCAGTTCTCGTATGGCTACACCTTC.

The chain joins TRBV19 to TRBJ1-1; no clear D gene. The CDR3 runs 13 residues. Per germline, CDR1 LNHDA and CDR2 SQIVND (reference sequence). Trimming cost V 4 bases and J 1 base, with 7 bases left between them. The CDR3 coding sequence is TGTGCCAGTAGTACAGCACGGAACACTGAAGCTTTCTTT. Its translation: CASSTARNTEAFF.

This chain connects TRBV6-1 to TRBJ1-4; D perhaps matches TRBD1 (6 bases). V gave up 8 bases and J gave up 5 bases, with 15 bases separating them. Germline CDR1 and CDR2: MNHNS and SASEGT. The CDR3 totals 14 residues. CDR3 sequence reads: CASSRGVGNEKLFF. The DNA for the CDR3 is TGTGCCAGCTCGAGGGGGGTGGGCAATGAAAAACTGTTTTTT.

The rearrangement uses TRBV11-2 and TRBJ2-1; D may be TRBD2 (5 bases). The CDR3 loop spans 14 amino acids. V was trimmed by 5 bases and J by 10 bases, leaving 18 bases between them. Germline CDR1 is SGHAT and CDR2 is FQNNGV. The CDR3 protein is CASSPIRSTGEQFF. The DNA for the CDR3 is TGTGCCAGCAGCCCTATTAGATCTACGGGGGAGCAGTTCTTC.